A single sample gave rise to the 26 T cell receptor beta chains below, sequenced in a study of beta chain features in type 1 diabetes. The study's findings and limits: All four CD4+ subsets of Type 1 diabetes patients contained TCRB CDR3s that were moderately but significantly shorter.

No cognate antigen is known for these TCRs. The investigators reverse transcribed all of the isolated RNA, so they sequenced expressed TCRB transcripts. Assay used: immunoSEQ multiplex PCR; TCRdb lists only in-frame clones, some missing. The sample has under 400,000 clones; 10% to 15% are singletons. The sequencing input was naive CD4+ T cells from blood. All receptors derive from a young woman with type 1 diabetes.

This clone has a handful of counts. The CDR3 bases are TGTGCCAGCACCGATCAGCGGGGACTCACAGATACGCAGTATTTT. Its translation is CASTDQRGLTDTQYF. This sequence joins TRBV11-2 and TRBJ2-3; 7 bases align to TRBD2. V lost 7 bases, J lost 2 bases, and 9 bases stayed unmatched. This CDR3 spans 15 amino acids. CDR1 is SGHAT and CDR2 is FQNNGV in the germline V gene.

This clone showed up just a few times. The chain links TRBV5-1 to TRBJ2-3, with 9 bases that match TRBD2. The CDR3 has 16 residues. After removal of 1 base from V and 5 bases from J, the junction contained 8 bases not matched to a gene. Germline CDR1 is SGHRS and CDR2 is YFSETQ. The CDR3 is CASSLQAGGSGDTQYF. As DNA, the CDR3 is TGCGCCAGCAGCTTGCAAGCGGGAGGTTCCGGAGATACGCAGTATTTT.

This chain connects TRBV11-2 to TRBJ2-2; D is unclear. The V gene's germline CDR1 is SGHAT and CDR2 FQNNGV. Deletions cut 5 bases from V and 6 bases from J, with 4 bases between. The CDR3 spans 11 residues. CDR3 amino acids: CASSPAGELFF. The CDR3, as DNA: TGTGCCAGCAGCCCCGCCGGGGAGCTGTTTTTT.

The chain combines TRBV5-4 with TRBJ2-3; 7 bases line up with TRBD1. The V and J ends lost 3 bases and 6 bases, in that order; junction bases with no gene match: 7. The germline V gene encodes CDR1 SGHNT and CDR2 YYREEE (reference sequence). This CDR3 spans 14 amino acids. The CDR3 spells CASSSRQGSDTQYF. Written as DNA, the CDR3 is TGTGCCAGCAGCTCCAGACAGGGTAGCGATACGCAGTATTTT.

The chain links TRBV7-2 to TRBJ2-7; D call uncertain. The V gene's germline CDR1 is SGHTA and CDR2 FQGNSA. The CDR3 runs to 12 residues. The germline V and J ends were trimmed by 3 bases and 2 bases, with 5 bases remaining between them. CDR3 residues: CASSFIPYEQYF. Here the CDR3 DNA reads TGTGCCAGCAGCTTTATCCCCTACGAGCAGTACTTC. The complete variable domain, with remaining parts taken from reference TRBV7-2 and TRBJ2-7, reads GAGVSQSPSNKVTEKGKDVELRCDPISGHTALYWYRQSLGQGLEFLIYFQGNSAPDKSGLPSDRFSAERTGGSVSTLTIQRTQQEDSAVYLCASSFIPYEQYFGPGTRLTVT.

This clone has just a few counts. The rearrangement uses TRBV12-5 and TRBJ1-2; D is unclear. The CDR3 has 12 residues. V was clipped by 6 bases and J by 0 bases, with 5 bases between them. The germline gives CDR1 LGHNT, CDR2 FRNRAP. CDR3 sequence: CASGRTNYGYTF. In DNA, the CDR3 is TGTGCTAGTGGCAGGACTAACTATGGCTACACCTTC.

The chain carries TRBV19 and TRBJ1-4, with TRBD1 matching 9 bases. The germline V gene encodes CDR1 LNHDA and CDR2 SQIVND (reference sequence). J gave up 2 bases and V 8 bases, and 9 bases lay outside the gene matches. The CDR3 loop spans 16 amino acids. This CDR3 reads CASGTGYRGTNEKLFF. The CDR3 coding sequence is TGTGCCAGTGGGACAGGGTACAGAGGGACTAATGAAAAACTGTTTTTT.

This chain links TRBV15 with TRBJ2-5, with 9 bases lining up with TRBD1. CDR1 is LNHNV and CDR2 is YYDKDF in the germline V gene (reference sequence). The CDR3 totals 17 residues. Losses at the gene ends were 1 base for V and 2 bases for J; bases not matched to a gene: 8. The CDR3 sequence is CATSRANTGGRQETQYF. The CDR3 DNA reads TGTGCCACCAGCAGAGCTAATACAGGGGGCAGGCAAGAGACCCAGTACTTC.

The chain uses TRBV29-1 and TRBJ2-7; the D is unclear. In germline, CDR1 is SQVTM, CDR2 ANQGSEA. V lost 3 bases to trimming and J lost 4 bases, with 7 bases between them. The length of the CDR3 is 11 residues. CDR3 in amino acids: CSVEGKYEQYF. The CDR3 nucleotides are TGCAGCGTTGAGGGCAAATACGAGCAGTACTTC.

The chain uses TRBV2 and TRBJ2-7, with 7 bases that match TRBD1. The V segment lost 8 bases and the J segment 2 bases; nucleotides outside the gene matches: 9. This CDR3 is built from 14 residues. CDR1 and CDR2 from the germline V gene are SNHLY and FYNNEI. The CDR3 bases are TGTGCCAGCCGACGGGACAGCCTAGCCTACGAGCAGTACTTC. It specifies CASRRDSLAYEQYF.

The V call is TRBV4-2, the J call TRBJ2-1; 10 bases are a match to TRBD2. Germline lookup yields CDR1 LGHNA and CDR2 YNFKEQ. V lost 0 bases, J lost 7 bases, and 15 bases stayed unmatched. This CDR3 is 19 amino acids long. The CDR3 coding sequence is TGTGCCAGCAGCCAAGAAGTACTAGCGGGACATACCCGAAGGAATGAGCAGTTCTTC. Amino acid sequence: CASSQEVLAGHTRRNEQFF.

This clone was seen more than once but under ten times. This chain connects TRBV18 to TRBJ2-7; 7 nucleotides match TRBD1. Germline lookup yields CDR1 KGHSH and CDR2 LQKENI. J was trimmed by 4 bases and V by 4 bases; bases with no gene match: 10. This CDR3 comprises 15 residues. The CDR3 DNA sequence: TGTGCCAGCTCACAGGAGACAGGGAACGGTTACGAGCAGTACTTC. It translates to CASSQETGNGYEQYF.

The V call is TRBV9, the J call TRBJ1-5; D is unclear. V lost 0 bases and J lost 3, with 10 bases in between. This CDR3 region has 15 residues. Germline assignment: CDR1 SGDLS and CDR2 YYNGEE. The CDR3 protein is CASSVAPGNNQPQHF. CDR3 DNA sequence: TGTGCCAGCAGCGTAGCTCCGGGGAACAATCAGCCCCAGCATTTT.

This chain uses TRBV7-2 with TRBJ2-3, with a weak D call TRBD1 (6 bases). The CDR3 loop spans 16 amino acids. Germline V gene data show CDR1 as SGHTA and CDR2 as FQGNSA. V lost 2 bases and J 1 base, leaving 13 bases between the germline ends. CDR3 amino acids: CASSLSRGRGTDTQYF. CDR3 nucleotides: TGTGCCAGCAGCTTAAGCAGGGGCCGAGGCACAGATACGCAGTATTTT.

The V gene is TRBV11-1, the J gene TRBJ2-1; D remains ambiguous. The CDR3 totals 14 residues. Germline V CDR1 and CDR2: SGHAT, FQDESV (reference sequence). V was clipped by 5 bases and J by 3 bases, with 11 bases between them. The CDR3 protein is CASSRERSYNEQFF. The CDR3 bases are TGTGCCAGCAGCCGAGAACGGAGCTACAATGAGCAGTTCTTC.

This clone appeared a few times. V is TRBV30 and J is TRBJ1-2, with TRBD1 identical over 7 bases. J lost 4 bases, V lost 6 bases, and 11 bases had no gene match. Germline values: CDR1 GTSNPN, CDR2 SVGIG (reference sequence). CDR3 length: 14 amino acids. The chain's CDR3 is CACWDSSSLYGYTF. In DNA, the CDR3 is TGTGCCTGTTGGGACAGCTCCAGTCTCTATGGCTACACCTTC.

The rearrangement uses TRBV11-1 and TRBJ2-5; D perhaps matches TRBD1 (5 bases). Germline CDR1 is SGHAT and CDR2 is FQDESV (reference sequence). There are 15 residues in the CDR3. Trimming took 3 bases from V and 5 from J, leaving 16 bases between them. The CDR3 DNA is TGTGCCAGCAGCTTGACAGCGCCCCGCCGGGAGACCCAGTACTTC. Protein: CASSLTAPRRETQYF.

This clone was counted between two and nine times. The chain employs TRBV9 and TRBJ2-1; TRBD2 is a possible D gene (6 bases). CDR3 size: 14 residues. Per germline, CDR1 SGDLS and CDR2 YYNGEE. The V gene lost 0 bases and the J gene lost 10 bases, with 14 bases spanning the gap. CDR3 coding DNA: TGTGCCAGCAGCGTAGGGACTATCATAGGGGAGCAGTTCTTC. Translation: CASSVGTIIGEQFF.

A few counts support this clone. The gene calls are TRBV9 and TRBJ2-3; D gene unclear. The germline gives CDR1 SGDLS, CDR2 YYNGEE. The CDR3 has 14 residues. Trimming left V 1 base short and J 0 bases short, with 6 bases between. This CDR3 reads CASSVYASTDTQYF. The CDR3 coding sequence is TGTGCCAGCAGCGTATACGCGAGCACAGATACGCAGTATTTT.

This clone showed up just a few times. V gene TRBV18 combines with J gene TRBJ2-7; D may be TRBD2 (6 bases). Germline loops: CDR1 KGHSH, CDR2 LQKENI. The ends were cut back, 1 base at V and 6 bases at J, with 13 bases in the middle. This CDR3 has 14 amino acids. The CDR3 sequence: CASSPRGLSSEQYF. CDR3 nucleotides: TGTGCCAGCTCACCACGAGGACTATCGAGCGAGCAGTACTTC.

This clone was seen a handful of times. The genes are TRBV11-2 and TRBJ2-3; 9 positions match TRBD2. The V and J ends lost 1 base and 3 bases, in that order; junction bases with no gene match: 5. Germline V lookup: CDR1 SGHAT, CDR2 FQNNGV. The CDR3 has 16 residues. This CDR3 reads CASSLVGTSQTDTQYF. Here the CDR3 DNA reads TGTGCCAGCAGCTTAGTTGGGACTAGCCAGACAGATACGCAGTATTTT.

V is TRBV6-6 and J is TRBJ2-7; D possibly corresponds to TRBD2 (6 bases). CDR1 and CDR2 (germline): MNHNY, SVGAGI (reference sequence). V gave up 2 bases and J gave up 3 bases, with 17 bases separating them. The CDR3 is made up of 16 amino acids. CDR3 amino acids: CASSYNPGAGRYEQYF. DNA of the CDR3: TGTGCCAGCAGTTACAACCCCGGAGCGGGTCGCTACGAGCAGTACTTC.

This CDR3 is CASSQASGGSNEQFF. The DNA of the CDR3 is TGCGCCAGCAGCCAAGCCAGTGGGGGGAGCAATGAGCAGTTCTTC. The chain recombines TRBV4-3 with TRBJ2-1; D is perhaps TRBD2 (6 bases). The CDR3 is 15 amino acids. From germline, CDR1 is LGHNA and CDR2 YSLEER. V gave up 1 base and J gave up 6 bases, with 13 bases separating them.

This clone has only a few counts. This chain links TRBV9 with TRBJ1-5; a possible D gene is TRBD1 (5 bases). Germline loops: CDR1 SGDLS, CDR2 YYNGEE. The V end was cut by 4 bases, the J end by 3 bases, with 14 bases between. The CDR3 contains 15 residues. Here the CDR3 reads CASSPRGGSNQPQHF. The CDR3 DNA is TGTGCCAGCAGCCCCCGTGGGGGGTCCAATCAGCCCCAGCATTTT.

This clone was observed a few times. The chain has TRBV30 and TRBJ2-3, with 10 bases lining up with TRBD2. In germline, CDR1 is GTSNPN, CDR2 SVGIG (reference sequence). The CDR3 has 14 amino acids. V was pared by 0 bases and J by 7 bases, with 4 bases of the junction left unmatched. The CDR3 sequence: CAWSVLAGTNTQYF. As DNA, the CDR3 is TGTGCCTGGAGTGTACTAGCGGGAACAAATACGCAGTATTTT.

CDR3 DNA: TGTGCCAGCAGTTCTGGGCCCAGGGGCTCAGATACGCAGTATTTT. This gives the protein CASSSGPRGSDTQYF. V usage is TRBV28 and J usage is TRBJ2-3, with D maybe TRBD1 (6 bases). Germline V gives CDR1 MDHEN, CDR2 SYDVKM. V was cut by 4 bases and J by 4 bases, with 15 bases left in between. The CDR3 has 15 amino acids.